This paragraph covers one T cell receptor beta chain sequence. Its antigen is as yet unknown. The sample originates from a study of human T cells and chemical hapten exposure. Study-level background: Sensitization was performed using 2% DPC on a roughly 2 cm by roughly 2 cm upper inner arm skin site.

The CDR3 loop spans 15 amino acids. Germline assignment: CDR1 MDHEN and CDR2 SYDVKM. With V trimmed by 6 bases and J by 5 bases, 9 bases remained unmatched. General study results and limits: The formation of large CDR3 similarity clusters by expanded TCRs significantly exceeded that of controls.

The study used a library that attached unique molecular identifiers to individual cDNA molecules. TCRdb fed the RACE reads into MiXCR, producing one record per CDR3 protein. The sample contains about 30,000 distinct CDR3 sequences, about 5% of which appear only once. Time point indicated: patch test 3, about 24 weeks after DPC sensitization. Treatment noted: therapeutic diphenylcyclopropenone sensitization with weekly scalp DPC. This chain joins TRBV28 and TRBJ2-2; 7 nucleotides agree with TRBD1. The source was whole blood, collected in connection with sensitization to the hapten diphenylcyclopropenone (DPC). The sequence came from a young man with alopecia areata. Some clones in this sample may be carry-over from other donors' samples. The DNA for the CDR3 is TGTGCCAGCAGGCTTAGGGGGCTGGAGACCGGGGAGCTGTTTTTT. Its protein product is CASRLRGLETGELFF.